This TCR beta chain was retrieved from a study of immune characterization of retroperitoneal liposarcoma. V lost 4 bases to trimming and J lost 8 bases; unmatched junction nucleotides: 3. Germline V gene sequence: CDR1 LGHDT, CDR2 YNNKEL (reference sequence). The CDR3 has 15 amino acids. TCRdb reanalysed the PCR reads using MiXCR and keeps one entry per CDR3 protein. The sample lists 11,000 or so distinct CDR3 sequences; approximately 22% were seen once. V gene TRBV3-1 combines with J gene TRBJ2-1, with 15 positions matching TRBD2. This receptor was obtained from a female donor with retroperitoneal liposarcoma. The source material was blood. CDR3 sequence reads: CASSLGLAGGDEQFF. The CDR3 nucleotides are TGTGCCAGCAGCCTCGGACTAGCGGGAGGGGATGAGCAGTTCTTC.